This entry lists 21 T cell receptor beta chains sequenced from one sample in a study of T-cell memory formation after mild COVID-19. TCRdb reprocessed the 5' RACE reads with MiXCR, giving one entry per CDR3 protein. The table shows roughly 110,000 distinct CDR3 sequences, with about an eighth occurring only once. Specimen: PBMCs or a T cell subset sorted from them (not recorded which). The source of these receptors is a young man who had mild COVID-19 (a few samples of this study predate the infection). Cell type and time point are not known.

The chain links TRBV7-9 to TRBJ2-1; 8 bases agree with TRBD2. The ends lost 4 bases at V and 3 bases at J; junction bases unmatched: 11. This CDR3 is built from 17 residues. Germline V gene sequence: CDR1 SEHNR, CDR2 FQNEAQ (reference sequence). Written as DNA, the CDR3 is TGTGCCAGCAGCTCCCCGAGGGGACTAGGGCGCTACAATGAGCAGTTCTTC. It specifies CASSSPRGLGRYNEQFF.

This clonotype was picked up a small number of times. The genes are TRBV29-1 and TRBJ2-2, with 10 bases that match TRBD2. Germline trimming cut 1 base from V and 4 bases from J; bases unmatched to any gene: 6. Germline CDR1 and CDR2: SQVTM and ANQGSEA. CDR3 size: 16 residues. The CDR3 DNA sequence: TGCAGCGTTGAAGCAGAGCGGGGGGGCTTCACCGGGGAGCTGTTTTTT. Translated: CSVEAERGGFTGELFF.

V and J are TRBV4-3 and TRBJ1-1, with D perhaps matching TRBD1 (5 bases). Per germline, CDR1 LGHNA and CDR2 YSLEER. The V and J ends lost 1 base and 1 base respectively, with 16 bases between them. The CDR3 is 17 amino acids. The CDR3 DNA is TGCGCCAGCAGCCAAGCTGGGGCAGGGCCCTCGAACACTGAAGCTTTCTTT. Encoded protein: CASSQAGAGPSNTEAFF.

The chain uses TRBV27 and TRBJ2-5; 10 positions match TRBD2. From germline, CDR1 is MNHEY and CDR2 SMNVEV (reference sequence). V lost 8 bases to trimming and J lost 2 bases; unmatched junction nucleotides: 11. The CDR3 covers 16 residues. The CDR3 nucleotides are TGTGCCAGCCCCCCCGCTAGCGGGGGAGCACAAGAGACCCAGTACTTC. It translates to CASPPASGGAQETQYF.

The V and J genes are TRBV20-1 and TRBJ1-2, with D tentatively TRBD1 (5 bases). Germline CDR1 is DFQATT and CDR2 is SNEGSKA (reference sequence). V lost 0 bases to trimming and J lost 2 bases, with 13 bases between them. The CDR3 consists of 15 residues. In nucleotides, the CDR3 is TGCAGTGCTAGAGATCGACAGAATTCCAACTATGGCTACACCTTC. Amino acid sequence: CSARDRQNSNYGYTF.

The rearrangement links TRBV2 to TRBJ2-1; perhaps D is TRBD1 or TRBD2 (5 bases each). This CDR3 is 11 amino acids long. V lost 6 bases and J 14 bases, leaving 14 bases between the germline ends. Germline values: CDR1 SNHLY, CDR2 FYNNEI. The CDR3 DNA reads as TGTGCCAGCAGGGGGGAGAGCATTGAGTTCTTC. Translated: CASRGESIEFF.

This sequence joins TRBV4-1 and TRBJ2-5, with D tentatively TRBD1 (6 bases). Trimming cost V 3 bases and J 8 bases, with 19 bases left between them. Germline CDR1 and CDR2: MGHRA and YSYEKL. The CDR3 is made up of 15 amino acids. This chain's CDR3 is CASSQWQGISGTQYF. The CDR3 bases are TGCGCCAGCAGCCAGTGGCAGGGGATTTCTGGCACCCAGTACTTC.

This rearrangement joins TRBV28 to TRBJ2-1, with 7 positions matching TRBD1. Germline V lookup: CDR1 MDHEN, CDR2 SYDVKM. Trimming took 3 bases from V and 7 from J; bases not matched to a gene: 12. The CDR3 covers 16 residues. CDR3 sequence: CASSLDLGGVLNEQFF. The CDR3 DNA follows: TGTGCCAGCAGTTTGGACCTAGGGGGCGTTCTGAATGAGCAGTTCTTC.

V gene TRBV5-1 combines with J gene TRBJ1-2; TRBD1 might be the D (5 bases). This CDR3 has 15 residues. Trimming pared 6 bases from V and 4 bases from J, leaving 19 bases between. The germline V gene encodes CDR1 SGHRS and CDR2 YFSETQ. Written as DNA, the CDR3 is TGCGCCAGCACGCTAACAGGCGGTTGGGCCTATGGCTACACCTTC. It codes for CASTLTGGWAYGYTF.

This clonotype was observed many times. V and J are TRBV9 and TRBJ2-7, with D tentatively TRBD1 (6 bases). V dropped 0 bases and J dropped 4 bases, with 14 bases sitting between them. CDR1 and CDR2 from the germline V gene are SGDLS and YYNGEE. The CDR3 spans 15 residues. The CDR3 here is CASSVGSQGSYEQYF. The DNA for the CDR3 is TGTGCCAGCAGCGTAGGATCGCAGGGGTCGTACGAGCAGTACTTC. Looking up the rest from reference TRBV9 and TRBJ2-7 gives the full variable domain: DSGVTQTPKHLITATGQRVTLRCSPRSGDLSVYWYQQSLDQGLQFLIQYYNGEERAKGNILERFSAQQFPDLHSELNLSSLELGDSALYFCASSVGSQGSYEQYFGPGTRLTVT.

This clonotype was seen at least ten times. CDR3 residues: CASSLGTGPDTQYF. Here the CDR3 DNA reads TGTGCCAGCAGCCTTGGGACAGGCCCGGATACGCAGTATTTT. The chain couples TRBV7-6 to TRBJ2-3; 8 nucleotides agree with TRBD1. The CDR3 contains 14 residues. Per germline, CDR1 SGHVS and CDR2 FNYEAQ. V trimming: 5 bases; J trimming: 6 bases; junction bases outside the gene matches: 7.

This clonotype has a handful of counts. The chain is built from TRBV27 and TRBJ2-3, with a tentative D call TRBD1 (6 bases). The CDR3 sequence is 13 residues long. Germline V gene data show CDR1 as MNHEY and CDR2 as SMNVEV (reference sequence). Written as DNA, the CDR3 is TGTGGCGCGTGGGGCAGGGGAACAGATACGCAGTATTTT. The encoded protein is CGAWGRGTDTQYF.

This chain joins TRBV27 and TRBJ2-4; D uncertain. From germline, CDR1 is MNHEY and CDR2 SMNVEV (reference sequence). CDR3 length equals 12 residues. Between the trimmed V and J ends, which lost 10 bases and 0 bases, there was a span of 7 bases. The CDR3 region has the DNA TGTGCCACCCATAAAGCCAAAAACATTCAGTACTTC. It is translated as CATHKAKNIQYF.

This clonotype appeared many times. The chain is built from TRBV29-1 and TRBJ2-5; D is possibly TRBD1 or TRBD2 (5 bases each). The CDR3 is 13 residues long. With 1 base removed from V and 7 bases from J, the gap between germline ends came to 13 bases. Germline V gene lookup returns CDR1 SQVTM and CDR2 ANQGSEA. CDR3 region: CSVEAGSGATQYF. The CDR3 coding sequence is TGCAGCGTTGAAGCCGGCTCCGGGGCGACCCAGTACTTC.

CDR3 in amino acids: CASSLETNVHNEQFF. In DNA form, the CDR3 reads TGTGCCAGCAGCTTAGAGACCAACGTCCACAATGAGCAGTTCTTC. The chain carries TRBV13 and TRBJ2-1; no reliable D call. The germline gives CDR1 PRHDT, CDR2 FYEKMQ (reference sequence). Between the trimmed V and J ends, which lost 1 base and 5 bases, there was a span of 12 bases. This CDR3 is 15 amino acids long.

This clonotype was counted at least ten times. CDR3 protein: CSVTGTGGEQFF. In nucleotides, the CDR3 is TGCAGCGTTACTGGGACAGGGGGTGAGCAGTTCTTC. The chain is built from TRBV29-1 and TRBJ2-1, with TRBD1 matching 11 bases. Germline loops: CDR1 SQVTM, CDR2 ANQGSEA. The CDR3 is 12 residues long. With V trimmed by 5 bases and J by 9 bases, 3 bases remained unmatched.

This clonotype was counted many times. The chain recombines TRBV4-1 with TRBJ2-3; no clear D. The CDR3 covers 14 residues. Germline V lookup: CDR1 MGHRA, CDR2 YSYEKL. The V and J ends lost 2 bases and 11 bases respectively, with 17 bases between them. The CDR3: CASSQSGPANKQYF. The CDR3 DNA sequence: TGCGCCAGCAGCCAATCCGGACCGGCGAATAAGCAGTATTTT.

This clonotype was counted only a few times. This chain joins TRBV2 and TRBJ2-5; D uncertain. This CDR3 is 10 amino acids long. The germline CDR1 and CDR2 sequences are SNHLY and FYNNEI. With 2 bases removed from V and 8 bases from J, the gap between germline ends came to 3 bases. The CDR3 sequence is CASSERTQYF. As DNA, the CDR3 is TGTGCCAGCAGTGAACGAACCCAGTACTTC.

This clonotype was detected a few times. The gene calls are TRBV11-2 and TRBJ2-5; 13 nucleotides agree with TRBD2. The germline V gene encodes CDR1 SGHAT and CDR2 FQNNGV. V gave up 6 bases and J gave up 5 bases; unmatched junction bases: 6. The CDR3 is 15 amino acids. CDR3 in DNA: TGTGCCAGCAGTCGTGGACTAGCGGGGGTTGAGACCCAGTACTTC. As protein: CASSRGLAGVETQYF.

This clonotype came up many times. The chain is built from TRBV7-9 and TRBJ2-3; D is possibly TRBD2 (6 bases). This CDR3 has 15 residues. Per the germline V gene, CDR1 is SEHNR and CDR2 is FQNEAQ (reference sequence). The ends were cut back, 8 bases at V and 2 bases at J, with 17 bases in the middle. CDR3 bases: TGTGCCAGCCTCAACCGGGACTTCATCACAGATACGCAGTATTTT. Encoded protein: CASLNRDFITDTQYF.

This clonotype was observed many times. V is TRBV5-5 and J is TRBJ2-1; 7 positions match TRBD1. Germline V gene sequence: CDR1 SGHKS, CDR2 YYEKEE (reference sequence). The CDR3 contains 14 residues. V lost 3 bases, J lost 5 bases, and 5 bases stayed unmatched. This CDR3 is CASSWFTGDNEQFF. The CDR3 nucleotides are TGTGCCAGCAGCTGGTTTACAGGGGACAATGAGCAGTTCTTC.